These 10 T cell receptor beta chains were sequenced from one sample in a study of blood T cell repertoires in COVID-19. Generated by immunoSEQ multiplex PCR, the TCRdb table keeps only in-frame clones and is missing some. Here the sample spans about 70,000 clones, around four fifths being singletons. Sample: peripheral blood. These receptors were collected from a woman aged 55-75 years with acute or convalescent COVID-19.

This clone was picked up one time. The CDR3 here is CASSVAYGANTEAFF. The CDR3, as DNA: TGTGCCAGCAGCGTAGCGTATGGGGCGAACACTGAAGCTTTCTTT. The chain links TRBV9 to TRBJ1-1; the D gene is possibly TRBD1 (5 bases). There are 15 residues in the CDR3. V was pared by 0 bases and J by 1 base, with 10 bases between. Germline-derived CDR1 and CDR2 are SGDLS and YYNGEE.

This chain connects TRBV4-1 to TRBJ2-5, with 9 bases fitting TRBD1. This CDR3 is 17 amino acids long. CDR1 is MGHRA, CDR2 YSYEKL, per germline. With V trimmed by 3 bases and J by 9 bases, 17 bases remained unmatched. CDR3 in amino acids: CASSHVRSGTGLKAQYF. For the CDR3, the DNA is TGCGCCAGCAGCCATGTTCGTTCCGGGACAGGGTTAAAGGCCCAGTACTTC.

DNA of the CDR3: TGCGCCAGCAGCCAACAGCCTGGCCGGAGCTCCTACGAGCAGTACTTC. This translates into CASSQQPGRSSYEQYF. The chain has TRBV4-1 and TRBJ2-7; no definite D call. Germline-derived CDR1 and CDR2 are MGHRA and YSYEKL. This CDR3 is 16 amino acids long. V was pared by 2 bases and J by 0 bases, with 14 bases between.

This clone was observed a few times. This chain uses TRBV12-3 or TRBV12-4 with TRBJ1-5; D unclear. Trimming left V 6 bases short and J 10 bases short, with 13 bases between. This CDR3 is 12 amino acids long. The CDR3 bases are TGTGCCAGCAGCTCCACGCCGGGACCCCAGCATTTT. It codes for CASSSTPGPQHF.

The chain is built from TRBV20-1 and TRBJ1-4; D ambiguous. The CDR3 covers 14 residues. In germline, CDR1 is DFQATT, CDR2 SNEGSKA (reference sequence). The V gene lost 3 bases and the J gene lost 0 bases, with 8 bases spanning the gap. The CDR3 region has the DNA TGCAGTGCTAGTTCCACAGCAACTAATGAAAAACTGTTTTTT. It yields the protein CSASSTATNEKLFF.

V gene TRBV9 combines with J gene TRBJ1-1; D might be TRBD1 (5 bases). V was shortened by 4 bases and J by 3 bases, with 13 bases between the two germline ends. The CDR3 is made up of 14 amino acids. Germline assignment: CDR1 SGDLS and CDR2 YYNGEE. The CDR3 bases are TGTGCCAGCAGCATCGCGGGGGGGTACACTGAAGCTTTCTTT. Residues: CASSIAGGYTEAFF.

The chain is built from TRBV18 and TRBJ2-3; weak D call: TRBD2 (7 bases). V was pared by 0 bases and J by 6 bases, with 13 bases between. The CDR3 loop spans 15 amino acids. Germline V lookup: CDR1 KGHSH, CDR2 LQKENI. CDR3 nucleotide sequence: TGTGCCAGCTCACCACCGGGGGGGCTTGTGGATACGCAGTATTTT. Translated, it gives CASSPPGGLVDTQYF.

Comments on this clone: The sample holds other DNA sequences that translate to the same CDR3. The rearrangement links TRBV3-1 (or the pseudogene TRBV3-2) to TRBJ1-2; 7 bases align to TRBD1. The CDR3 is 13 residues long. V was pared by 6 bases and J by 2 bases, with 3 bases of the junction left unmatched. Germline-derived CDR1 and CDR2 are LGHDT and YNNKEL (reference sequence). The CDR3 loop reads CASSPGGNYGYTF. For the CDR3, the DNA is TGTGCCAGCAGTCCAGGGGGGAACTATGGCTACACCTTC.

The chain joins TRBV7-2 to TRBJ1-1; 9 bases are shared with TRBD1. CDR3 size: 14 residues. J gave up 5 bases and V 5 bases, and 6 bases lay outside the gene matches. Germline V gene data show CDR1 as SGHTA and CDR2 as FQGNSA. The CDR3 DNA is TGTGCCAGCAGCCTGAGACAGGGGGGGACTGAAGCTTTCTTT. Its translation: CASSLRQGGTEAFF.

V usage is TRBV15 and J usage is TRBJ2-1; 10 bases line up with TRBD2. Germline V gene sequence: CDR1 LNHNV, CDR2 YYDKDF (reference sequence). The CDR3 has 18 amino acids. After removal of 1 base from V and 4 bases from J, the junction contained 10 bases not matched to a gene. CDR3: CATSRVLVAGGRYNEQFF. CDR3 bases: TGTGCCACCAGCAGAGTCTTGGTAGCGGGGGGCCGTTACAATGAGCAGTTCTTC.